These T cell receptor beta chains were read from a single sample in a study of CD8 T cells in Susac syndrome. TCRdb reprocessed the immunoSEQ multiplex PCR reads with MiXCR, giving one entry per CDR3 protein. This table holds approximately 220,000 distinct CDR3 sequences, about 93% found once. The sequencing input was CD8+ T cells from PBMCs. These receptors were obtained from a human donor with multiple sclerosis. Each CDR3 is given without its conserved first and last residue. The D gene is left open where the match is weak.

D: TRBD2; J: TRBJ2-1; V: TRBV28; CDR3: ASSPLGLAPYNEQF
D: NA; J: TRBJ2-5; V: TRBV29-1; CDR3: SVSLLIPQETQY
D: NA; J: TRBJ2-5; V: TRBV25-1; CDR3: ASGPEETQY
D: NA; J: TRBJ2-2; V: TRBV3-1; CDR3: ASSHLERPGELF
D: NA; J: TRBJ2-1; V: TRBV19; CDR3: ASSIDGVPQF
D: NA; J: TRBJ2-2; V: TRBV7-9; CDR3: ASSLGQGTRNTGELF
D: NA; J: TRBJ2-1; V: TRBV2; CDR3: ASSDPHRSEQF
D: NA; J: TRBJ2-3; V: TRBV7-9; CDR3: ASSSLTGYIADTQY
D: TRBD2; J: TRBJ2-1; V: TRBV3-1; CDR3: ASSHPSGGTNEQF
D: NA; J: TRBJ2-2; V: TRBV29-1; CDR3: SVDLQGHTGELF
D: NA; J: TRBJ2-3; V: TRBV28; CDR3: ASTQGVAGTDTQY
D: NA; J: TRBJ2-2; V: TRBV30; CDR3: AWSVRGVSGELF
D: NA; J: TRBJ2-1; V: TRBV5-1; CDR3: ASSRLDDEQF
D: NA; J: TRBJ2-7; V: TRBV3-1; CDR3: ASSQEAGMRGKYEQY
D: NA; J: TRBJ2-7; V: TRBV7-9; CDR3: ASSSPSSYEQY
D: NA; J: TRBJ2-3; V: TRBV20-1; CDR3: SARDETGADTQY
D: TRBD2; J: TRBJ2-1; V: TRBV27; CDR3: ASRFTSGTSGVRSYNEQF
D: NA; J: TRBJ2-1; V: TRBV9; CDR3: ASSPHEQGVINEQF
D: NA; J: TRBJ2-7; V: TRBV4-3; CDR3: ASSQEEGRYEQY
D: NA; J: TRBJ2-3; V: TRBV13; CDR3: ASSSGRNTQY
D: TRBD1; J: TRBJ2-3; V: TRBV7-9; CDR3: ASSLGTGGFADTQY
D: NA; J: TRBJ1-5; V: TRBV15; CDR3: ATRGGNQPQH
D: NA; J: TRBJ1-5; V: TRBV4-1; CDR3: ASSQTFGPREIQPQH
D: TRBD2; J: TRBJ2-1; V: TRBV4-3; CDR3: ASSQDGVAGDNEQF
D: NA; J: TRBJ2-7; V: TRBV24-1; CDR3: ATSGSRYDEQY
D: TRBD2; J: TRBJ2-5; V: TRBV6-1; CDR3: ASSEAAGGNGETQY
D: NA; J: TRBJ2-1; V: TRBV12-3/TRBV12-4; CDR3: ASSFGALATNEQF
D: NA; J: TRBJ2-3; V: TRBV5-4; CDR3: ASSLAEAGVEDTQY